This TCR beta chain is from a study of beta chain features in type 1 diabetes. V lost 5 bases, J lost 4 bases, and 5 bases lay in between. The CDR3 is 10 residues long. Germline V lookup: CDR1 GTSNPN, CDR2 SVGIG (reference sequence). The entirety of the isolated RNA underwent reverse transcription, so expressed TCRB transcripts were sequenced. Clones were sequenced by immunoSEQ multiplex PCR, and TCRdb holds only the in-frame ones, with some missing. The data hold 400,000 to 600,000 clones, with about 32% observed a single time. The sequence was obtained from a man younger than 35 in good health. V gene TRBV30 combines with J gene TRBJ1-2; D not resolved. The specimen was naive CD4+ T cells from blood. The CDR3 DNA follows: TGTGCCTGGGGCACCTATGGCTACACCTTC. Translated: CAWGTYGYTF.